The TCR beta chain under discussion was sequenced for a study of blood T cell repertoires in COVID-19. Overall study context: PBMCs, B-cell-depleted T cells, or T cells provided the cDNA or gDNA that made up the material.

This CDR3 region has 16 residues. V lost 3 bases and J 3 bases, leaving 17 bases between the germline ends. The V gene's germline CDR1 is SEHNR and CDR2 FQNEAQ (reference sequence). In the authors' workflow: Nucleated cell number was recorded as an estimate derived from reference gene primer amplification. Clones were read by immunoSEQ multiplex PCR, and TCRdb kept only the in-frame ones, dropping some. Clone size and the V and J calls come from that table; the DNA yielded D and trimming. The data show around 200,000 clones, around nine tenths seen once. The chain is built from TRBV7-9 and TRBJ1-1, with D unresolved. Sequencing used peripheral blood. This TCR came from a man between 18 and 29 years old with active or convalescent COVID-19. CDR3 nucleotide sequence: TGTGCCAGCAGCTTCCTAGTACTCCCCAGATACACTGAAGCTTTCTTT. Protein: CASSFLVLPRYTEAFF.